The present T cell receptor beta chain was sequenced within a study of Graves' ophthalmopathy and Graves' hyperthyroidism. This clonotype was recorded many times. Participants with hyperthyroidism, aged 18 to 65, were newly diagnosed with under 2 months' duration. Other autoimmune diseases, uncontrolled infections, pregnancy or lactation excluded patients from enrollment. The authors diagnosed from clinical symptoms, serum thyroxine, TRAb, thyroid ultrasound and orbital computed tomography. From RNA, the CDR3 regions of TCR beta chains were amplified and sequenced. In the first round, RT-PCR was carried out with HTBI primers, and a multiplex PCR formed the second round. TCRdb used MiXCR to reprocess the multiplex PCR reads, holding one entry per CDR3 protein. The sample holds 500,000 to 700,000 distinct CDR3 sequences, approximately 37% seen once. CDR1 is SQVTM and CDR2 is ANQGSEA in the germline V gene. The CDR3 covers 14 residues. V shed 1 base and J shed 7 bases, with 16 bases lying between them.

The specimen was peripheral blood or thyroid tissue (not recorded which). This sequence was found in an adult man with Graves' hyperthyroidism. The chain has TRBV29-1 and TRBJ1-2, with D maybe TRBD1 (6 bases). CDR3 amino acids: CSVEVPGQPFGYTF. The CDR3 DNA sequence: TGCAGCGTTGAAGTCCCTGGACAGCCCTTTGGCTACACCTTC.